This T cell receptor beta chain was profiled in a study of T cell responses to AZD1222 COVID-19 vaccine (dated by TCRdb to the early 2020s). About the full investigation: Because spike-specific TCR depth and breadth did not differ between the two schedules, AZD1222 recipients who got a second dose at roughly 4 weeks were pooled with those who got a second dose at roughly 12 weeks. TCR sequencing was performed for about 250 trial participants, of whom 207 were given two doses of AZD1222 and around 25 were given two doses of MenACWY control vaccine. Trial participants were enrolled by age into subgroups of 18-55, 56-69 and 70-plus years, and 148, 28 and 57 TCR-sequenced participants, respectively, were included in these subgroups. The paper's findings and limits, for the study overall: Participants were mostly white British, with more females than males. The authors suggested clonal diversity may have been underestimated. Reportedly, close to half of the unique spike-specific TCRs recognized epitopes lying outside the regions that are mutated in the B.1.351 and B.1.1.7 variants. The whole spike protein was spanned by vaccine-associated CD4 TCRs, and dominant responses were seen in regions 160-218 and 743-854. The 56-69-year group was small, and its depth increase did not reach significance, likely because of low power. No day 14 peak-response samples were available, so repertoires were characterized only after the peak T cell response. After two AZD1222 doses, spike-specific TCR breadth and depth were significantly higher than at day 0 and than in MenACWY recipients. Conclusions about previously exposed vaccinees are limited, since just a handful of AZD1222 recipients were seropositive for SARS-CoV-2 at baseline.

As to this clone: The target of this receptor is not known. Base qualities are not at hand, and no much larger clone is one base apart.

The CDR3 regions of human TCRbeta chains were subjected to immunosequencing. The authors processed their data as follows. Repertoire TCRs were matched against a reference library of SARS-CoV-2-specific TCRs generated with the MIRA antigen-specificity platform. Breadth meant the fraction of unique TCRs that were SARS-CoV-2-associated, whereas depth meant the fraction of total T cells that were SARS-CoV-2-associated. Using the MIRA data, every spike-specific TCR was mapped to the spike region that the TCR reacted to and assigned to either a CD4 or a CD8 class. Log10-transformed breadth and depth values were compared by one-way ANOVA with Sidak's multiple comparisons tests. Entries here come from immuneACCESS through TCRdb and include only in-frame sequences with V and J called. Some clones fail to appear in such tables; in the studies checked, an unresolved V gene covers under half of the shortfall, and the cause of the remainder is unknown. That table furnishes V, J and clone size, whereas the DNA furnished D and trimming. The sample has about 110,000 clones on record, roughly 90% of them singletons. The ten largest make up 2% to 3% of the sample.

The germline V gene (reference sequence) sets CDR1 to SGHAT and CDR2 to FQDESV. Unmatched junction bases come to 10, with V trimmed by 5 bases and J by 4 bases. The CDR3 spans 15 residues, from the cysteine through the phenylalanine. The read is trimmed to its CDR3 DNA, 45 bases read in frame from base 1. This sample's time point label indicates: baseline before first vaccination. The vaccinee samples were drawn from two UK trials, COV001 and COV002, one of which was a single-blind randomized controlled phase 2/3 trial testing AZD1222 (ChAdOx1 nCoV-19) in healthy adults. For TCRbeta chain sequencing, PBMC samples were collected from trial participants at day 0 and at day 28 after the second dose.

The receptor was derived from an adult in good health. The chain is assembled from TRBV11-1 and TRBJ1-2; TRBD1 fits 7 bases in the junction. The sequences come from peripheral blood, collected on day 0 of AZD1222 vaccination. The nucleotides read TGTGCCAGCAGCCGAGGGACAGCAATAATCTATGGCTACACCTTC. It encodes CASSRGTAIIYGYTF.